The T cell receptor beta chain described here comes from a study of blood T cell repertoires in COVID-19 (dated by TCRdb to about 2020). Some background on the complete study: The collaborator samples originated in the United States, Italy and Spain and spanned the acute and convalescent phases of COVID-19. The prospective study material was composed of cDNA or gDNA derived from T cells, B-cell-depleted T cells, or PBMCs. Deeply sampled blood TCRbeta repertoires from subjects exposed to, actively infected with, or recovered from COVID-19 were included in the dataset. The repertoires were made available in a free public database intended to serve as a resource for research on the immune response to SARS-CoV-2. Samples came from the ongoing ImmuneRACE study (first 160 participants) plus 1,254 subjects from 6 global collaborators. A de-identified subject ID, COVID-19 status, age in years and sex were almost always included in the sample metadata. HLA class I and class II types, where available, came from metadata supplied by the sample provider rather than from assay-based typing.

The full study reports these points: Clinical and demographic metadata were provided uncurated, with the amount varying by source and participant.

The immunoSEQ Assay, a bias-controlled multiplex PCR, was used to amplify TCRbeta CDR3 regions from genomic DNA. As for the authors' bioinformatics: Nucleated cell counts per sample were estimated from amplification of reference gene primers within the assay. Sequence reads were collapsed and filtered to measure the absolute abundance of every unique TCRbeta CDR3 rearrangement. For each sample, productive Simpson clonality was calculated as the square root of Simpson's diversity index across productive rearrangements. The table comes from immuneACCESS by way of TCRdb, which keeps in-frame sequences with V and J called. Part of the clones is missing from these tables; in studies checked, under half for an unresolved V gene and the rest for unknown reasons. V and J calls and clone size are as listed in that table; D and trimming were resolved from the DNA. This sample gives roughly 300,000 clones in total; over 70% of them show up just once. The top ten hold around 1.2% of the sample.

Collaborating institutions collected whole blood in K2EDTA tubes following their own protocols. Collaborator samples were shipped for TCRbeta analysis as frozen whole blood, isolated PBMCs, or DNA extracted from either sample type. V and J lose 4 bases and 1 base, and a span of 16 bases separates them. The CDR3 starts with the cysteine, ends with the phenylalanine, and has 16 residues. The entry retains the CDR3 DNA only, 48 bases that are in frame from base 1. Via the germline V gene (reference sequence), CDR1 is MNHEY and CDR2 SMNVEV. With regard to this clone: Its antigen has not been determined. No per-base quality is available; no much larger clone lies one base away.

The V gene is TRBV27 and the J gene is TRBJ1-1, with a tentative D gene TRBD1 over 6 matching bases. Sequencing was done on a sample of peripheral blood. The sequence came from a woman in her forties or fifties with acute or convalescent COVID-19. The sequenced DNA is TGTGCCAGCAGTTCTACGACAGGCCCCGGGAACACTGAAGCTTTCTTT. It translates to CASSSTTGPGNTEAFF.